This TCR beta chain emerged from a study of cytomegalovirus exposure and HLA in healthy donors. Study overall: Earlier results showed 117 million unique TCR beta sequences derived from approximately 180 million T cells.

PCR amplification relied on 60 Vbeta primers (plus 13 Jbeta primers). Sequencing used immunoSEQ multiplex PCR; TCRdb keeps in-frame clones, though not all of them. Counted here are about 200,000 clones, approximately 80% occurring once; the ten biggest clones make up about 3.1%. The V gene lost 3 bases and the J gene lost 1 base, with 12 bases spanning the gap. CDR3 length: 15 amino acids. Germline V gene sequence: CDR1 LNHDA, CDR2 SQIVND (reference sequence). The sequenced material came from PBMCs. The TCR comes from a man younger than 40 in good health and CMV-seronegative. The chain couples TRBV19 to TRBJ1-1; the D gene is possibly TRBD1 (5 bases). CDR3 DNA: TGTGCCAGTAGTATTGTGAACAGGCAGAACACTGAAGCTTTCTTT. Protein: CASSIVNRQNTEAFF. The whole variable domain, remainder taken from reference TRBV19 and TRBJ1-1, is DGGITQSPKYLFRKEGQNVTLSCEQNLNHDAMYWYRQDPGQGLRLIYYSQIVNDFQKGDIAEGYSVSREKKESFPLTVTSAQKNPTAFYLCASSIVNRQNTEAFFGQGTRLTVV.